This paragraph covers one TCR beta chain sequence. TCRbeta library construction was performed incorporating unique molecular identifiers. TCRdb analysed the PCR reads with MiXCR anew, one entry per CDR3 protein. The data show roughly 400,000 distinct CDR3 sequences, roughly 21% seen once. This sample is drawn from a study of T-cell reconstitution after alpha-beta-depleted transplantation in children. Per the germline V gene, CDR1 is DFQATT and CDR2 is SNEGSKA (reference sequence). This CDR3 comprises 15 residues. Trimming shortened V by 0 bases and J by 0 bases, and 8 bases separated the two germline ends.

The specimen was PBMCs from the stem cell graft donor, collected from the stem cell graft. The V and J genes are TRBV20-1 and TRBJ1-4; D is unclear. This receptor was taken from a human donor who donated a stem cell graft to a child with acute myeloid leukemia. Here the CDR3 reads CSAREDGATNEKLFF. The CDR3 nucleotides are TGCAGTGCTAGAGAAGATGGAGCAACTAATGAAAAACTGTTTTTT.